The 10 T cell receptor beta chains below come from one sample, sequenced in a study of CD8 T cells in Susac syndrome. An input of roughly 0.5 to 1 ug of RNA was subjected to reverse transcription using random hexamers. TCRdb fed the immunoSEQ multiplex PCR reads into MiXCR, producing one record per CDR3 protein. The table records about 76,000 distinct CDR3 sequences, around 93% of them present only once. The sample taken for sequencing was CD8+ T cells from PBMCs. The receptors derive from a human donor with Susac syndrome.

The chain links TRBV6-5 to TRBJ1-4; D gene uncertain. Per the germline V gene, CDR1 is MNHEY and CDR2 is SVGAGI. Trimming shortened V by 6 bases and J by 3 bases, and 11 bases separated the two germline ends. The CDR3 covers 14 residues. CDR3 in amino acids: CASRGVRANEKLFF. CDR3 nucleotide sequence: TGTGCCAGCAGGGGAGTTCGTGCTAATGAAAAACTGTTTTTT.

This sequence joins TRBV20-1 and TRBJ1-1, with 8 bases that match TRBD1. Germline CDR1 DFQATT, CDR2 SNEGSKA (reference sequence). The CDR3 extends over 16 amino acids. Losses at the gene ends were 5 bases for V and 1 base for J; bases not matched to a gene: 12. CDR3 nucleotide sequence: TGCAGTGCTGGACAGGGCAGACTCCTAAAGAACACTGAAGCTTTCTTT. Amino acid sequence: CSAGQGRLLKNTEAFF.

This chain uses TRBV4-1 with TRBJ2-7; perhaps TRBD2 as D (5 bases). Trimming removed 0 bases from V and 3 bases from J, with 15 bases in between. This CDR3 contains 16 residues. From germline, CDR1 is MGHRA and CDR2 YSYEKL. CDR3 loop: CASSQDVSSSDYEQYF. The CDR3 bases are TGCGCCAGCAGCCAAGATGTCTCTAGCAGTGACTACGAGCAGTACTTC.

The chain uses TRBV28 and TRBJ2-3, with a possible D match to TRBD2 (5 bases). V was pared by 3 bases and J by 1 base, with 17 bases between. Germline values: CDR1 MDHEN, CDR2 SYDVKM. CDR3 length: 17 residues. In DNA form, the CDR3 reads TGTGCCAGCAGTTTTTTTGCCGCCAACGGGGGCACAGATACGCAGTATTTT. Translated: CASSFFAANGGTDTQYF.

This rearrangement joins TRBV27 to TRBJ2-5; 9 bases map to TRBD2. The ends lost 5 bases at V and 5 bases at J; junction bases unmatched: 9. This CDR3 spans 15 amino acids. Germline V gives CDR1 MNHEY, CDR2 SMNVEV (reference sequence). CDR3 region: CASSPLAGGQETQYF. The CDR3 DNA is TGTGCCAGCAGTCCCCTGGCGGGGGGGCAGGAGACCCAGTACTTC.

This chain links TRBV4-2 with TRBJ2-2; D may match TRBD1 or TRBD2 (5 bases each). The CDR3 covers 17 residues. Germline CDR1 LGHNA, CDR2 YNFKEQ. V was pared by 0 bases and J by 2 bases, with 13 bases between. Written as DNA, the CDR3 is TGTGCCAGCAGCCAAGATTTCAGGGACCTTAACACCGGGGAGCTGTTTTTT. Translating it yields CASSQDFRDLNTGELFF.

V usage is TRBV13 and J usage is TRBJ1-1; no clear D. Trimming took 5 bases from V and 5 from J, leaving 12 bases between them. Germline CDR1 PRHDT, CDR2 FYEKMQ (reference sequence). The CDR3 length is 13 residues. CDR3 in amino acids: CASSPDRGTEAFF. The DNA of the CDR3 is TGTGCCAGCAGCCCAGACCGAGGGACTGAAGCTTTCTTT.

This clonotype was counted only a few times. The chain employs TRBV30 and TRBJ1-4; no clear D gene. The CDR3 runs 13 residues. From germline, CDR1 is GTSNPN and CDR2 SVGIG (reference sequence). V gave up 1 base and J gave up 14 bases, with 17 bases separating them. CDR3 coding DNA: TGTGCCTGGAGTGGAGACTTCGGCCATCAGCTGTTTTTT. Amino acid sequence: CAWSGDFGHQLFF.

The V and J genes are TRBV10-3 and TRBJ2-3, with 12 positions matching TRBD2. Losses at the gene ends were 10 bases for V and 5 bases for J; bases not matched to a gene: 7. CDR3 size: 14 residues. CDR1 is ENHRY and CDR2 is SYGVKD in the germline V gene. The chain's CDR3 is CATHRLAGEDTQYF. In nucleotides, the CDR3 is TGTGCCACGCATCGACTAGCGGGGGAAGATACGCAGTATTTT.

The chain employs TRBV15 and TRBJ2-5; no clear D. Deletions cut 1 base from V and 3 bases from J, with 15 bases between. The V gene's germline CDR1 is LNHNV and CDR2 YYDKDF (reference sequence). CDR3 length: 16 amino acids. Here the CDR3 DNA reads TGTGCCACCAGCAGAGGTCGTCGGTCAGTAGAAGAGACCCAGTACTTC. Translation gives CATSRGRRSVEETQYF.